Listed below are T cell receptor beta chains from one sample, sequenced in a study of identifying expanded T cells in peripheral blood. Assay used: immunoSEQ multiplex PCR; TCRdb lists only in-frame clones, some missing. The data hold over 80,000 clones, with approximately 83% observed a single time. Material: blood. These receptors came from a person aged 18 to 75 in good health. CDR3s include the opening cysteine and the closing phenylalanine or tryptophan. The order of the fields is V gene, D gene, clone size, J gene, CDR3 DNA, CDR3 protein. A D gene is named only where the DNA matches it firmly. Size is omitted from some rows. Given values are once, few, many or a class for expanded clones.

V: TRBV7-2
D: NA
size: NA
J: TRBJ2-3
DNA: TGTGCCAGCAGCCCGGCGGTCAGAGATACGCAGTATTTT
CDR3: CASSPAVRDTQYF

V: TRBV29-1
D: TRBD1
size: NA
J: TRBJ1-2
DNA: TGCAGCGTGACGACAGGGGCAAATGGCTACACCTTC
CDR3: CSVTTGANGYTF

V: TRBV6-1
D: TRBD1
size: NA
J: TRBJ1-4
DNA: TGTGCCAGCAGTGGTGGACAGGGGGCATATGAAAAACTGTTTTTT
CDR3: CASSGGQGAYEKLFF

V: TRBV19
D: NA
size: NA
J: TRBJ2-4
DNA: TGTGCCAGTAGTTCAGAAAGTTTAGCCAAAAACATTCAGTACTTC
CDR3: CASSSESLAKNIQYF

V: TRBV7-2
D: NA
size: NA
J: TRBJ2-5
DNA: TGTGCCAGCAGCTTAGCATCCCAAGAGACCCAGTACTTC
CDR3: CASSLASQETQYF

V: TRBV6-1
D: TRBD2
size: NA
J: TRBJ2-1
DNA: TGTGCCAGCAGCGAATCGGGTCTAGCGGGGGGCCGGAATGAGCAGTTCTTC
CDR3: CASSESGLAGGRNEQFF

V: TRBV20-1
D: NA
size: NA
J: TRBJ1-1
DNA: TGCAGTGCTTCACTCGGAGGTGAAGCTTTCTTT
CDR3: CSASLGGEAFF

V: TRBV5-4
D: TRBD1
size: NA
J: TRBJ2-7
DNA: TGTGCCAGCGGAAAAACAGGGGCCCAGAGCGACGAGCAGTACTTC
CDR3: CASGKTGAQSDEQYF

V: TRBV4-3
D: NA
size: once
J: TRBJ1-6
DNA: TGCGCCAGCAGCCAAGTAGTCGGCAGGGTTAATTCACCCCTCCACTTT
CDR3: CASSQVVGRVNSPLHF

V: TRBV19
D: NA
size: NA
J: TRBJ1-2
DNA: TGTGCCAGTAGCGTGAGTCCCAGCTATGGCTACACCTTC
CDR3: CASSVSPSYGYTF

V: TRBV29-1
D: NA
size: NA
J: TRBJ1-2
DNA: TGCAGCGTTGTCCCCGGCTACACCTTC
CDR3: CSVVPGYTF

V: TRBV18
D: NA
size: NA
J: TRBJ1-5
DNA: TGTGCCAGCTCACCTAAGAGCTATGAGCCCCAGCATTTT
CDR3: CASSPKSYEPQHF

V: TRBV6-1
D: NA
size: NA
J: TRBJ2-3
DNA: TGTGCCAGCAGTTATCAGGGTACGCAGTATTTT
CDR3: CASSYQGTQYF

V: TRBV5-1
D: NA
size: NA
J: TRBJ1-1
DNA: TGCGCCAGCAGCTTACGGGGGATGAACACTGAAGCTTTCTTT
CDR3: CASSLRGMNTEAFF

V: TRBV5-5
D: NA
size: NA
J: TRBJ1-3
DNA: TGTGCCAGCAGCTGGGCGTTGACCGTCTCTGGAAACACCATATATTTT
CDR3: CASSWALTVSGNTIYF

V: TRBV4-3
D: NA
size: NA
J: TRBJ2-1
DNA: TGCGCCAGCAGCCATGATTTGACAGGGCAGTTCTTC
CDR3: CASSHDLTGQFF

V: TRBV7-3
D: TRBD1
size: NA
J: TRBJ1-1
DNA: TGTGCCAGCAGCTTAGGGGTGAGACAGGGACTCACTGAAGCTTTCTTT
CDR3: CASSLGVRQGLTEAFF

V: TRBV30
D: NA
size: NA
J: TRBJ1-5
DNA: TGTGCCTGGAGTGAAGACCGGAATCAGCCCCAGCATTTT
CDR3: CAWSEDRNQPQHF

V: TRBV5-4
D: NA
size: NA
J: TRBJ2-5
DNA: TGTGCCAGCAGCTTGCGGGCGGGGTGGCAAGAGACCCAGTACTTC
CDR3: CASSLRAGWQETQYF

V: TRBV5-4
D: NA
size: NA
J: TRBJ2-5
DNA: TGTGCCAGCAGCTTGGACGGGAGCACGCTTATAAAGACCCAGTACTTC
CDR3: CASSLDGSTLIKTQYF

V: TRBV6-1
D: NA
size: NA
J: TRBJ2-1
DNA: TGTGCCAGCAGCCTAGGGACCCTGGGGAGGAATGAGCAGTTCTTC
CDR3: CASSLGTLGRNEQFF

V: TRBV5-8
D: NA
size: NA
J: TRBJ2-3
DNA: TGTGCCAGCAGCTTAACAGGGGCCGGGGGAGATACGCAGTATTTT
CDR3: CASSLTGAGGDTQYF

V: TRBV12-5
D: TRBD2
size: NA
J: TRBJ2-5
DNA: TGTGCTAGTGGTTTGATGTTGGCGGGGGGGATGACTAGGACCCAGTACTTC
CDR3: CASGLMLAGGMTRTQYF

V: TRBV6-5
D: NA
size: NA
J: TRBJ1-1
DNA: TGTGCCAGCAGTTACTCTGGGGGCGAAGCTTTCTTT
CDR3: CASSYSGGEAFF

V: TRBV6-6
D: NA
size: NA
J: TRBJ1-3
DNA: TGTGCCAGCAGTTATGATGCGGCAGGAAACACCATATATTTT
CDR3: CASSYDAAGNTIYF

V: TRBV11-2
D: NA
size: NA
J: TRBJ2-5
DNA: TGTGCCAGCAGTTTAGGACAGAATGGGGTTTTAGAGACCCAGTACTTC
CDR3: CASSLGQNGVLETQYF

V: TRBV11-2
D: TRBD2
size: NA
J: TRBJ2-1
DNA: TGTGCCAGCAGCCGTAGCGGGGGGGGCATCGATGAGCAGTTCTTC
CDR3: CASSRSGGGIDEQFF

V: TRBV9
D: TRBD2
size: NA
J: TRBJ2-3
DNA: TGTGCCAGCAGCCCACAGGTTGGAGGGAGGGGAGATACGCAGTATTTT
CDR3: CASSPQVGGRGDTQYF

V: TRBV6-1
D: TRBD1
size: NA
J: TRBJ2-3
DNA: TGTGCCAGCAGTGTTCGGGGGGGGACAGGGGCAGATACGCAGTATTTT
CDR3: CASSVRGGTGADTQYF

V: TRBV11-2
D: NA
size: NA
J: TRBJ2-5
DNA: TGTGCCAGCAGCCCCAGACGGGGAGAGACCCAGTACTTC
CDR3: CASSPRRGETQYF

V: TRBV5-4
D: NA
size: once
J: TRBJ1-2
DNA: TGTGCCAGCAGCTTAGAGGGGCCGGGCTACACCTTC
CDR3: CASSLEGPGYTF

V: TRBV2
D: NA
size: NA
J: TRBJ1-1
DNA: TGTGCCAGCCTGTTGGAGAACACTGAAGCTTTCTTT
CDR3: CASLLENTEAFF

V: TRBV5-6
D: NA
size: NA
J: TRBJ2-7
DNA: TGTGCCAGCAGCTTGTTCACCGCGAAACCCCCTTGGGAGCAGTACTTC
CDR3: CASSLFTAKPPWEQYF

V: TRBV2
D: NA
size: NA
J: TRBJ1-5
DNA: TGTGCCAGCGCTTCTCAGCCAGCCGGGGTCAATCAGCCCCAGCATTTT
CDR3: CASASQPAGVNQPQHF

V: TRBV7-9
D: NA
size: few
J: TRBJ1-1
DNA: TGTGCCAGCAGTTCACCCACAGGGTTTAACACTGAAGCTTTCTTT
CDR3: CASSSPTGFNTEAFF

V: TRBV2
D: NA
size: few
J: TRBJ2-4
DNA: TGTGCCAGCTCAACAGGGTACCTAACACTAGCCAAAAACATTCAGTACTTC
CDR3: CASSTGYLTLAKNIQYF

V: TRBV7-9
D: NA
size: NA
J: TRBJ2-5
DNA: TGTGCCAGCAGCTCCCCTTACAACAGCGCCCAAGAGACCCAGTACTTC
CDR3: CASSSPYNSAQETQYF

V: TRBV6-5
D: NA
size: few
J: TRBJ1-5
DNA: TGTGCCAGCAGTTACCACGGGAATCAGCCCCAGCATTTT
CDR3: CASSYHGNQPQHF

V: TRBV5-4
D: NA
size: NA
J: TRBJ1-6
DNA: TGTGCCAGCAGCTTGGGGCAGGTCTCCTATAATTCACCCCTCCACTTT
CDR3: CASSLGQVSYNSPLHF

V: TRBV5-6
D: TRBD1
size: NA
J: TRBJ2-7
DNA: TGTGCCAGCAGCTTGGTCGGACAGGGATACGAGCAGTACTTC
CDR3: CASSLVGQGYEQYF

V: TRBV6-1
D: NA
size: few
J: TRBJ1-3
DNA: TGTGCCAGCAGTGAATGGCCTGGAAACACCATATATTTT
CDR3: CASSEWPGNTIYF